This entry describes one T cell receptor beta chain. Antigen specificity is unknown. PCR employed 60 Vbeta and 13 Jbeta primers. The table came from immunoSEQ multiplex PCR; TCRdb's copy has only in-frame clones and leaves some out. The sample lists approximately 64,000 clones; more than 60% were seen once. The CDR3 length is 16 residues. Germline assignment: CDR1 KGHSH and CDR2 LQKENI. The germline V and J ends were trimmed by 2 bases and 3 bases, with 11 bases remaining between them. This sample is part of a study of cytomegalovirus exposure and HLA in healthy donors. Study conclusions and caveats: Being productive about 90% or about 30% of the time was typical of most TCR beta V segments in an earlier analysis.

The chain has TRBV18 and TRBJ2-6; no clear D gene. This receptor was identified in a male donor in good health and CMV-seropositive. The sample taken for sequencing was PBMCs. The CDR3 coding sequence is TGTGCCAGCTCACCATCGATGGCAGGTGGGGCCAACGTCCTGACTTTC. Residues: CASSPSMAGGANVLTF. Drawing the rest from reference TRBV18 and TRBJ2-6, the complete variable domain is NAGVMQNPRHLVRRRGQEARLRCSPMKGHSHVYWYRQLPEEGLKFMVYLQKENIIDESGMPKERFSAEFPKEGPSILRIQQVVRGDSAAYFCASSPSMAGGANVLTFGAGSRLTVL.